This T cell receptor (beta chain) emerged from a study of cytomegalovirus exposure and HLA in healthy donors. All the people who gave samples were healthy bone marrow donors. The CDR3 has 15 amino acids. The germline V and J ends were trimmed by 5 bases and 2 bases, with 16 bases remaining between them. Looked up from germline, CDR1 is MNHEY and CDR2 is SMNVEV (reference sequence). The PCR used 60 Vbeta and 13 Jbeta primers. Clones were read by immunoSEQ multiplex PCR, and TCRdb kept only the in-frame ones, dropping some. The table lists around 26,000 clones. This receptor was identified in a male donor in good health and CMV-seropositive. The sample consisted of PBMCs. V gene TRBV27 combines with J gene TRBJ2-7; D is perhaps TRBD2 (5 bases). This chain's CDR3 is CASSPRVGLAYEQYF. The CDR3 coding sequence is TGTGCCAGCAGTCCGCGGGTCGGTCTCGCCTACGAGCAGTACTTC.